These 13 T cell receptor beta chains came from one sample sequenced in a study of T cells in localized non-small cell lung cancer. Generated by immunoSEQ multiplex PCR, the TCRdb table keeps only in-frame clones and is missing some. The repertoire includes fewer than 40,000 clones, approximately 88% of them detected once, and 4.2% sits in the top ten. The input for sequencing was peripheral blood mononuclear cells, taken before any cancer treatment. These receptors all stem from a woman aged 40-69 years with stage III lung adenocarcinoma.

V gene TRBV7-2 combines with J gene TRBJ2-4; tentatively, D is TRBD2 (6 bases). Trimming removed 3 bases from V and 8 bases from J, with 17 bases in between. Per germline, CDR1 SGHTA and CDR2 FQGNSA. This CDR3 region has 15 residues. CDR3 DNA sequence: TGTGCCAGCAGCTTTGATAGGGCCTCGGGGGACATTCAGTACTTC. As protein: CASSFDRASGDIQYF.

The chain has TRBV6-1 and TRBJ1-5; the D gene is possibly TRBD1 (5 bases). The CDR3 extends over 14 amino acids. Trimming took off 4 bases at V and 6 bases at J, with 13 bases between the two ends. CDR1 is MNHNS, CDR2 SASEGT, per germline. The CDR3 here is CASSGDAFTQPQHF. The CDR3 DNA is TGTGCCAGCAGTGGGGACGCATTCACTCAGCCCCAGCATTTT.

Here the CDR3 reads CASSTGTGYEQYF. The CDR3 nucleotides read TGTGCCAGCAGCACCGGGACAGGCTACGAGCAGTACTTC. The chain uses TRBV6-5 and TRBJ2-7, with TRBD1 identical over 8 bases. The V segment lost 6 bases and the J segment 3 bases; nucleotides outside the gene matches: 4. From germline, CDR1 is MNHEY and CDR2 SVGAGI. The CDR3 consists of 13 residues.

The chain couples TRBV11-2 to TRBJ1-1, with D maybe TRBD1 (6 bases). The CDR3 sequence is 14 residues long. Trimming removed 5 bases from V and 7 bases from J, with 17 bases in between. Per germline, CDR1 SGHAT and CDR2 FQNNGV. The CDR3 coding sequence is TGTGCCAGCAGCCGGGGGACAACTAGCATTGAAGCTTTCTTT. It is translated as CASSRGTTSIEAFF.

The chain recombines TRBV19 with TRBJ1-5, with D possibly TRBD1 on 6 matching bases. The CDR3 contains 15 residues. Trimming removed 5 bases at V and 4 bases at J, with 15 bases between. Per the germline V gene, CDR1 is LNHDA and CDR2 is SQIVND (reference sequence). CDR3 in amino acids: CASSGGGTLNQPQHF. In DNA form, the CDR3 reads TGTGCCAGTAGTGGGGGGGGGACACTGAATCAGCCCCAGCATTTT.

The rearrangement joins TRBV29-1 to TRBJ2-5, with D unclear. The CDR3 runs to 11 residues. In germline, CDR1 is SQVTM, CDR2 ANQGSEA. V dropped 2 bases and J dropped 1 base, with 2 bases sitting between them. This chain's CDR3 is CSVEFQETQYF. CDR3 nucleotide sequence: TGCAGCGTTGAATTCCAAGAGACCCAGTACTTC.

The chain uses TRBV19 and TRBJ2-2, with 9 bases aligning to TRBD2. In germline, CDR1 is LNHDA, CDR2 SQIVND (reference sequence). The CDR3 contains 16 residues. V shed 4 bases and J 4 bases; nucleotides not matched to a gene: 7. CDR3 sequence: CASSTRGGAGTGELFF. Written as DNA, the CDR3 is TGTGCCAGTAGTACACGCGGGGGGGCCGGCACCGGGGAGCTGTTTTTT. The variable domain in full, with the rest retrieved from reference TRBV19 and TRBJ2-2, is DGGITQSPKYLFRKEGQNVTLSCEQNLNHDAMYWYRQDPGQGLRLIYYSQIVNDFQKGDIAEGYSVSREKKESFPLTVTSAQKNPTAFYLCASSTRGGAGTGELFFGEGSRLTVL.

This chain joins TRBV6-5 and TRBJ2-2; D is unclear. The CDR3 sequence is 13 residues long. Per the germline V gene, CDR1 is MNHEY and CDR2 is SVGAGI. The ends were cut back, 6 bases at V and 0 bases at J, with 5 bases in the middle. The CDR3 DNA sequence: TGTGCCAGCAGGGTGTCGAACACCGGGGAGCTGTTTTTT. This codes for CASRVSNTGELFF.

CDR3 loop: CASSVTATGLVYNEQFF. In DNA form, the CDR3 reads TGTGCCAGCAGCGTTACTGCCACGGGACTAGTTTACAATGAGCAGTTCTTC. The V and J genes are TRBV9 and TRBJ2-1, with 8 bases matching TRBD2. The CDR3 covers 17 residues. The V gene end was trimmed by 2 bases and the J gene end by 4 bases; junction bases not matched to a gene: 11. Germline lookup yields CDR1 SGDLS and CDR2 YYNGEE.

The J gene is TRBJ2-7, the V gene TRBV7-2, with TRBD2 identical over 10 bases. Germline V gene data show CDR1 as SGHTA and CDR2 as FQGNSA. The CDR3 has 16 amino acids. Unmatched junction bases numbered 6, after V lost 2 bases and J lost 2 bases. DNA of the CDR3: TGTGCCAGCAGCTTAAGTCCCACTAGCGGGACCTACGAGCAGTACTTC. As protein: CASSLSPTSGTYEQYF.

This clone was observed once. The chain combines TRBV20-1 with TRBJ2-5, with D hard to call. V gave up 0 bases and J gave up 6 bases, with 5 bases separating them. The CDR3 length is 11 residues. The V gene's germline CDR1 is DFQATT and CDR2 SNEGSKA (reference sequence). In DNA form, the CDR3 reads TGCAGTGCTAGAGAGGGAAAGACCCAGTACTTC. This sequence encodes CSAREGKTQYF.

This sequence joins TRBV7-3 and TRBJ2-5; a weak D match, TRBD2 (6 bases). The CDR3 runs to 13 residues. Germline V CDR1 and CDR2: SGHTA, FQGTGA. The germline V and J ends were trimmed by 1 base and 9 bases, with 12 bases remaining between them. This chain's CDR3 is CASSLNGREAQYF. In DNA form, the CDR3 reads TGTGCCAGCAGCTTAAACGGCAGGGAGGCCCAGTACTTC.

The chain links TRBV7-6 to TRBJ1-3; possible D gene TRBD1, 5 bases. Germline V gives CDR1 SGHVS, CDR2 FNYEAQ. The length of the CDR3 is 15 residues. V lost 3 bases and J lost 3, with 12 bases in between. This chain's CDR3 is CASSFGGGYGNTIYF. DNA for the CDR3: TGTGCCAGCAGCTTCGGGGGAGGCTATGGAAACACCATATATTTT.